This T cell receptor beta chain came from a study of blood T cell repertoires in COVID-19 (dated by TCRdb to the early 2020s). Broadly, across the study: Samples from collaborators originated in the United States, Italy and Spain and spanned both the acute and convalescent phases of COVID-19. Samples came from the ongoing ImmuneRACE study (first 160 participants) plus 1,254 subjects from 6 global collaborators. A de-identified subject ID, COVID-19 status, age in years and sex were almost always included in the sample metadata. A freely available public database, intended as a resource for researchers studying the immune response to SARS-CoV-2, is where the repertoires were released. Where HLA class I and class II types were available, the types were taken from metadata supplied by the sample provider, not from assay-based typing. Subjects who had been exposed to COVID-19, were actively infected with it, or had recovered from it provided the deeply sampled blood TCRbeta repertoires that made up the dataset. The prospective study material was composed of cDNA or gDNA derived from T cells, B-cell-depleted T cells, or PBMCs. Study-wide conclusions, independent of this receptor: The quantity of clinical and demographic metadata differed by source and by participant and was supplied without curation.

TCRbeta CDR3 regions were amplified from genomic DNA using the immunoSEQ Assay, a bias-controlled multiplex PCR. In the source study's methods: The number of nucleated cells in each sample was estimated by amplification of reference gene primers within the assay. Sequence reads were collapsed and filtered to measure the absolute abundance of every unique TCRbeta CDR3 rearrangement. For each sample, productive Simpson clonality was calculated as the square root of Simpson's diversity index over productive rearrangements. The source is immuneACCESS, and TCRdb retained only in-frame sequences with V and J called. Part of the clones is not carried over; for the studies checked, unresolved V genes explain less than half of this, and the remainder is unexplained. Clone size and the V and J calls come from that table; the DNA yielded D and trimming. A total of 90,000 or so clones appear in this sample, 70% to 90% of them only once. The ten largest clones capture 15% to 20% of the sample.

The germline V gene (reference sequence) sets CDR1 to SGHNT and CDR2 to YYREEE. Trimming removed 4 bases from V and 2 bases from J, leaving 9 bases between the germline ends. The CDR3, from cysteine to phenylalanine, totals 13 residues. Only the CDR3 region is kept as DNA, spanning 39 bases read in frame from base 1. The collaborating institutions used their own protocols to collect whole blood in K2EDTA tubes. For TCRbeta analysis, collaborators shipped samples in one of three forms: frozen whole blood, isolated PBMCs, or DNA extracted from either of those sample types. As to this clone: The antigen it recognizes is unknown. No base-level quality is on record; no much larger clone is a single base apart.

This receptor was identified in a human donor in a cohort sampled during active COVID-19. The rearrangement combines TRBV5-4 with TRBJ1-2; the D region possibly corresponds to TRBD1 (6 bases align). The source material was peripheral blood. At the DNA level, the sequence is TGTGCCAGCAGCCAACAGGGAAACTATGGCTACACCTTC. Its translation reads: CASSQQGNYGYTF.